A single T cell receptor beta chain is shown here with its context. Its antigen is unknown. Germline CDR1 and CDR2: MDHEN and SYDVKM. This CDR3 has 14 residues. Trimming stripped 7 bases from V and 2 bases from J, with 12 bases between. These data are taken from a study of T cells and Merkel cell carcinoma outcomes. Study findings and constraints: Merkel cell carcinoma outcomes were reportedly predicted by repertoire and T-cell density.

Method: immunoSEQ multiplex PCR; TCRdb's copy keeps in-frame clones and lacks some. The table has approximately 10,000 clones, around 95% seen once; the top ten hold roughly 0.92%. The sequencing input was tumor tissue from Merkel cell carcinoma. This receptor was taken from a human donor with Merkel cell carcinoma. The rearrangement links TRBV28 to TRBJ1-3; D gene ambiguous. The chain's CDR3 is CASTNGGTGNTIYF. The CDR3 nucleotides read TGTGCCAGCACCAATGGAGGGACTGGAAACACCATATATTTT.